These 16 T cell receptor beta chains were all obtained from the same sample, sequenced in a study of OX40 agonist ivuxolimab in advanced cancers. Sequenced by immunoSEQ multiplex PCR; TCRdb stores in-frame clones only, minus some. Of 45,000 to 55,000 clones in the sample, approximately 94% are singletons; the top ten hold around 12%. The source was CD4+ or CD8+ T cells sorted from blood, collected in a trial of the OX40 agonist ivuxolimab. These receptors were obtained from an adult with an advanced solid tumor such as melanoma, head and neck, liver or kidney cancer.

V gene TRBV19 combines with J gene TRBJ2-3; D uncertain. Germline V gives CDR1 LNHDA, CDR2 SQIVND (reference sequence). V shed 3 bases and J shed 0 bases, with 10 bases lying between them. The CDR3 length is 15 residues. The CDR3 nucleotides read TGTGCCAGTAGTATTGGAACCTCTAGCACAGATACGCAGTATTTT. Translated, it gives CASSIGTSSTDTQYF.

The chain combines TRBV19 with TRBJ2-7, with D uncertain. CDR1 is LNHDA, CDR2 SQIVND, per germline (reference sequence). The germline V and J ends were trimmed by 7 bases and 0 bases, with 10 bases remaining between them. CDR3 size: 13 residues. CDR3 sequence reads: CASTGPLSYEQYF. CDR3 in DNA: TGTGCCAGTACCGGGCCGCTCTCCTACGAGCAGTACTTC.

The chain links TRBV19 to TRBJ1-1, with D possibly matching TRBD1 (6 bases). CDR3 length: 12 residues. Trimming took off 6 bases at V and 5 bases at J, with 10 bases between the two ends. Looked up from germline, CDR1 is LNHDA and CDR2 is SQIVND (reference sequence). CDR3 sequence reads: CASRQGVTEAFF. As DNA, the CDR3 is TGTGCCAGTAGACAGGGAGTTACTGAAGCTTTCTTT.

This sequence joins TRBV28 and TRBJ2-2; possibly TRBD1 or TRBD2 for D (5 bases each). Per germline, CDR1 MDHEN and CDR2 SYDVKM. This CDR3 comprises 17 residues. The V gene lost 5 bases and the J gene lost 8 bases, with 24 bases spanning the gap. The CDR3 sequence is CASSEGKGWTSYGELFF. The CDR3 region has the DNA TGTGCCAGCAGTGAGGGTAAGGGGTGGACTTCCTATGGGGAGCTGTTTTTT.

The chain uses TRBV9 and TRBJ1-1; TRBD1 agrees at 11 bases. The CDR3 contains 16 residues. CDR1 is SGDLS and CDR2 is YYNGEE in the germline V gene. The V gene end was trimmed by 6 bases and the J gene end by 3 bases; junction bases not matched to a gene: 10. The CDR3 DNA reads as TGTGCCAGCAATATGGGGACAGGGGGAATTGACACTGAAGCTTTCTTT. It codes for CASNMGTGGIDTEAFF.

V gene TRBV20-1 combines with J gene TRBJ2-1; maybe TRBD2 (5 bases). The V gene lost 1 base and the J gene lost 12 bases, with 10 bases spanning the gap. This CDR3 comprises 11 residues. Germline-derived CDR1 and CDR2 are DFQATT and SNEGSKA (reference sequence). CDR3 in DNA: TGCAGTGCTAGAGTTGCGGGCGTGCAGTTCTTC. Translating gives CSARVAGVQFF.

This chain uses TRBV6-6 with TRBJ1-5; D perhaps matches TRBD1 (5 bases). The germline gives CDR1 MNHNY, CDR2 SVGAGI (reference sequence). The CDR3 is 16 amino acids. The V end lost 8 bases, the J end lost 2 bases, and 19 bases lay between the germline ends. This CDR3 is CASASPGEVGNQPQHF. The DNA for the CDR3 is TGTGCCAGCGCCTCGCCGGGGGAGGTTGGCAATCAGCCCCAGCATTTT.

This clone was observed a few times. This chain links TRBV5-6 with TRBJ1-5; 11 nucleotides line up with TRBD1. Per the germline V gene, CDR1 is SGHDT and CDR2 is YYEEEE. This CDR3 has 13 amino acids. Trimming removed 4 bases from V and 6 bases from J; junction bases left unmatched: 0. In nucleotides, the CDR3 is TGTGCCAGCAGCGGACAGGGGGCTCAGCCCCAGCATTTT. It encodes CASSGQGAQPQHF.

In its sample, this clone was seen once. The CDR3 region is CASFPTGGHEQYF. The CDR3 DNA sequence: TGTGCCAGCTTTCCGACAGGGGGCCACGAGCAGTACTTC. V gene TRBV6-1 combines with J gene TRBJ2-7, with 10 bases identical to TRBD1. Germline V gene data show CDR1 as MNHNS and CDR2 as SASEGT. J was trimmed by 5 bases and V by 8 bases; bases with no gene match: 6. The CDR3 covers 13 residues.

The V and J genes are TRBV27 and TRBJ2-7; D is possibly TRBD1 (6 bases). V was cut by 6 bases and J by 6 bases, with 9 bases left in between. This CDR3 has 11 residues. Germline V CDR1 and CDR2: MNHEY, SMNVEV (reference sequence). In nucleotides, the CDR3 is TGTGCCAGCAGGCTAGGGGGCGAGCAGTACTTC. Protein sequence: CASRLGGEQYF.

The V call is TRBV27, the J call TRBJ1-1, with D perhaps matching TRBD1 (6 bases). Germline CDR1 reads MNHEY; CDR2 reads SMNVEV (reference sequence). V dropped 4 bases and J dropped 5 bases, with 14 bases sitting between them. The CDR3 is made up of 14 amino acids. The CDR3 DNA reads TGTGCCAGCAGTTCCTCGACAGGCGGGACTGAAGCTTTCTTT. It translates to CASSSSTGGTEAFF.

Only one count was recorded for this clone. This chain connects TRBV27 to TRBJ2-7, with a weak D call TRBD1 (6 bases). Trimming left V 4 bases short and J 0 bases short, with 10 bases between. Per the germline V gene, CDR1 is MNHEY and CDR2 is SMNVEV (reference sequence). The CDR3 length is 14 residues. CDR3 amino acids: CASSWTADSYEQYF. CDR3 DNA sequence: TGTGCCAGCAGTTGGACAGCCGACTCCTACGAGCAGTACTTC.

The chain combines TRBV28 with TRBJ2-6; 8 positions agree with TRBD1. This CDR3 region has 15 residues. The germline CDR1 and CDR2 sequences are MDHEN and SYDVKM. The V and J ends lost 6 bases and 2 bases, in that order; junction bases with no gene match: 3. In DNA, the CDR3 is TGTGCCAGCAGCCGGACAGGGACTGGGGCCAACGTCCTGACTTTC. Translation: CASSRTGTGANVLTF.

The chain links TRBV28 to TRBJ2-7; possibly TRBD1 for D (6 bases). This CDR3 is 13 amino acids long. Trimming removed 7 bases from V and 6 bases from J, with 16 bases in between. Germline values: CDR1 MDHEN, CDR2 SYDVKM. This CDR3 is CASNGRGGSEQYF. The DNA of the CDR3 is TGTGCCAGCAACGGAAGAGGGGGTAGCGAGCAGTACTTC.

V and J are TRBV27 and TRBJ2-3, with D perhaps TRBD2 (6 bases). Germline CDR1 is MNHEY and CDR2 is SMNVEV (reference sequence). Trimming removed 4 bases from V and 4 bases from J, with 30 bases in between. This CDR3 spans 20 amino acids. The CDR3 nucleotides read TGTGCCAGCAGTTCTCTTCCGGGGCTAAGCGGGTTTACCTCCCCAGATACGCAGTATTTT. Translating gives CASSSLPGLSGFTSPDTQYF.

This clone appeared a single time. This rearrangement joins TRBV7-9 to TRBJ1-4; the D gene is possibly TRBD1 (6 bases). Trimming left V 2 bases short and J 4 bases short, with 14 bases between. Per germline, CDR1 SEHNR and CDR2 FQNEAQ (reference sequence). The CDR3 consists of 16 residues. DNA for the CDR3: TGTGCCAGCAGCTTATCGATGGGGGCTCGTAATGAAAAACTGTTTTTT. Protein product: CASSLSMGARNEKLFF.